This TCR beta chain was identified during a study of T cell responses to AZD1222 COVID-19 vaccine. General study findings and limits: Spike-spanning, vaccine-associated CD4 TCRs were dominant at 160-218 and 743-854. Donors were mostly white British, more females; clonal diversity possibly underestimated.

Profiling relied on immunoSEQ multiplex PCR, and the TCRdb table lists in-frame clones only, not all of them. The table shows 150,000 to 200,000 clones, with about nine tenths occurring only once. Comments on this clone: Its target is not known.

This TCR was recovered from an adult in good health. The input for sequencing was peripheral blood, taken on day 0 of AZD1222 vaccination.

CDR3 amino acids: CASIGRYRGQGTPNYGYTF. The DNA of the CDR3 is TGTGCCAGTATTGGTCGATATAGGGGACAGGGGACGCCTAACTATGGCTACACCTTC. The chain combines TRBV19 with TRBJ1-2; 10 nucleotides agree with TRBD1. The V gene's germline CDR1 is LNHDA and CDR2 SQIVND (reference sequence). The CDR3 extends over 19 amino acids. V was clipped by 7 bases and J by 0 bases; unmatched bases: 17.